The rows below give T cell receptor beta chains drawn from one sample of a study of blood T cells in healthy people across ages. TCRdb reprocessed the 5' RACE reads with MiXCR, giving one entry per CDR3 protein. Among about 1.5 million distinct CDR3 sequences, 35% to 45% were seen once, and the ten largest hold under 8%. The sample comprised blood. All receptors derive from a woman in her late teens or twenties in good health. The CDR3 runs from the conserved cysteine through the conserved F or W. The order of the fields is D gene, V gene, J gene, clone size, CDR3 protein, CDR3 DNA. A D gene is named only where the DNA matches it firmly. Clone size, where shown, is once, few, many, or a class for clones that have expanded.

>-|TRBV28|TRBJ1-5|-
CASSCYFAGVCQPQHF
TGTGCCAGCAGTTGTTACTTCGCAGGGGTTTGTCAGCCCCAGCATTTT
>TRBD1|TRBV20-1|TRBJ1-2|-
CSVIYMDRGRDGYTF
TGCAGTGTCATTTATATGGACAGGGGGCGCGATGGCTACACCTTC
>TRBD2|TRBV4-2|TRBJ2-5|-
CASSQSAGVDETQYF
TGTGCCAGCAGCCAAAGCGCGGGAGTGGACGAGACCCAGTACTTC
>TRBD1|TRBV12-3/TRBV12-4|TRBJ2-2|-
CASSDWTGETGELFF
TGTGCCAGCAGTGACTGGACAGGGGAAACCGGGGAGCTGTTTTTT
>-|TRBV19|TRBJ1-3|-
CASSSTPGRENTIYF
TGTGCCAGTAGTTCAACCCCGGGACGAGAAAACACCATATATTTT
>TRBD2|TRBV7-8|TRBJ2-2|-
CASIERGGIFTGELFF
TGTGCCAGCATAGAGCGGGGGGGAATTTTCACCGGGGAGCTGTTTTTT
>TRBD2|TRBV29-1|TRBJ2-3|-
CSSISGLHSDTQYF
TGCAGCTCCATCTCGGGACTACATTCTGATACGCAGTATTTT
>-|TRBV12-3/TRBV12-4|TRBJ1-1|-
CAIRALRPPLDTEAFF
TGTGCCATCAGGGCCCTACGACCGCCTCTGGACACTGAAGCTTTCTTT
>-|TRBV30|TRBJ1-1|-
CAWSVPGRIEAFF
TGTGCCTGGAGTGTACCCGGACGGATTGAAGCTTTCTTT
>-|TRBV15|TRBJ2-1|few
CATSSGGQWNEQFF
TGTGCCACCAGCAGCGGGGGGCAATGGAATGAGCAGTTCTTC